This T cell receptor beta chain was identified in a study of cytomegalovirus exposure and HLA in healthy donors. Findings and caveats of the study: Diagnosis of cytomegalovirus status made by the classifier reportedly showed high specificity and sensitivity. Rare sequences made up most TCRs, while some public TCRs were found in many donors.

The donors were members of the approximately 120-subject validation cohort (separate from the roughly 700-subject first cohort). Method: immunoSEQ multiplex PCR; TCRdb's copy keeps in-frame clones and lacks some. The table has over 150,000 clones, roughly nine tenths seen once. Trimming took 6 bases from V and 8 from J, leaving 17 bases between them. From germline, CDR1 is MNHNY and CDR2 SVGAGI (reference sequence). This CDR3 contains 14 residues. This clone was detected once. Antigen: not known. The source of this sequence is a woman between 18 and 29 years old in good health and CMV-seropositive. Material for sequencing was PBMCs. The V call is TRBV6-6, the J call TRBJ1-5; TRBD1 is a possible D gene (6 bases). In DNA form, the CDR3 reads TGTGCCAGCAGCTTCACAGGGAGTGGAGAGCCCCAGCATTTT. This codes for CASSFTGSGEPQHF.